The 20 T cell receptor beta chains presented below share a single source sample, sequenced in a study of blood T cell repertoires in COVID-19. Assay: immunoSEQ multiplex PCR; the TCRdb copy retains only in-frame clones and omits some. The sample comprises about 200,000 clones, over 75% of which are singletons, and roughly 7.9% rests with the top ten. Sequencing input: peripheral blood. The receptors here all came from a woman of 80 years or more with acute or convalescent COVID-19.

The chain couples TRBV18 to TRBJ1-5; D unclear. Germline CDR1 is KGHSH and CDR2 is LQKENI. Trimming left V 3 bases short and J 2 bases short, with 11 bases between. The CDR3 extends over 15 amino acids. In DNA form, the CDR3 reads TGTGCCAGCTCACCGGCCCAGTCTCGCAATCAGCCCCAGCATTTT. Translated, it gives CASSPAQSRNQPQHF.

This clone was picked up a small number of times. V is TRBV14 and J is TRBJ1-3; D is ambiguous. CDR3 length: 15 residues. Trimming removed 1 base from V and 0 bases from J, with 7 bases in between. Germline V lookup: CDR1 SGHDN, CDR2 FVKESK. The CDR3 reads CASSQAPSSGNTIYF. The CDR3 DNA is TGTGCCAGCAGCCAAGCGCCGAGCTCTGGAAACACCATATATTTT.

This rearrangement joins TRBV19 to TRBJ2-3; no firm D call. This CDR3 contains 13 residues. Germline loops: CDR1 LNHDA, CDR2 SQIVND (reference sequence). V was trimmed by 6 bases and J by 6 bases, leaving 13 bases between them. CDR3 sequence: CASRRQPDDTQYF. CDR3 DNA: TGTGCCAGTAGGAGGCAGCCCGACGATACGCAGTATTTT.

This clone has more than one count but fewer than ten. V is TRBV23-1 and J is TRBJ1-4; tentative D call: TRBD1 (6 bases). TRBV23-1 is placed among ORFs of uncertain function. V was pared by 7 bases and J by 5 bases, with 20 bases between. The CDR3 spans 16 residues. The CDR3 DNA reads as TGCGCCAGCACCCAGTGTCCGAGGACAGAGAATGAAAAACTGTTTTTT. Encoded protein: CASTQCPRTENEKLFF.

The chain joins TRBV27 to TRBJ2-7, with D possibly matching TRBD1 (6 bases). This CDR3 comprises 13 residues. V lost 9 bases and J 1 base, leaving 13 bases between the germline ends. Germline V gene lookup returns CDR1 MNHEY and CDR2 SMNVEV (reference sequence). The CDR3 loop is CASYGTLSYEQYF. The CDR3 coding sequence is TGTGCCAGTTACGGGACACTTTCCTACGAGCAGTACTTC.

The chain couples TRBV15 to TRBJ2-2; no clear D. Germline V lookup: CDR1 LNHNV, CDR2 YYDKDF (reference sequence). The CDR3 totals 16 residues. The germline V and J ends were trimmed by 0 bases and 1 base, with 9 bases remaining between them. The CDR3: CATSRDWRLNTGELFF. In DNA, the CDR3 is TGTGCCACCAGCAGAGATTGGAGACTGAACACCGGGGAGCTGTTTTTT.

The CDR3 spells CADRQVYGGEQYF. Written as DNA, the CDR3 is TGTGCCGACCGACAGGTGTATGGTGGCGAGCAGTACTTC. The V and J genes are TRBV2 and TRBJ2-7, with a tentative D call TRBD1 (6 bases). The germline gives CDR1 SNHLY, CDR2 FYNNEI. This CDR3 spans 13 amino acids. Between the trimmed V and J ends, which lost 11 bases and 6 bases, there was a span of 20 bases.

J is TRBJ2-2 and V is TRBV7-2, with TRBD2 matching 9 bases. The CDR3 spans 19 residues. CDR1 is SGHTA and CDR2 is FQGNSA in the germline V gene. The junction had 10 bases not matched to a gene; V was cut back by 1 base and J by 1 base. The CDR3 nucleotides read TGTGCCAGCAGCTTAGGGATAAATAGCGGGGGCCTGAACACCGGGGAGCTGTTTTTT. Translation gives CASSLGINSGGLNTGELFF.

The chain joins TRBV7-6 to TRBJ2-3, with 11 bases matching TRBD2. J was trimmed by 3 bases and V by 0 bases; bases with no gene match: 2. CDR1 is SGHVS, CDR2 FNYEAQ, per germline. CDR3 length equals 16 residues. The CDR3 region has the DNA TGTGCCAGCAGCTTAGCGGGACTAGCGGCAACAGATACGCAGTATTTT. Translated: CASSLAGLAATDTQYF.

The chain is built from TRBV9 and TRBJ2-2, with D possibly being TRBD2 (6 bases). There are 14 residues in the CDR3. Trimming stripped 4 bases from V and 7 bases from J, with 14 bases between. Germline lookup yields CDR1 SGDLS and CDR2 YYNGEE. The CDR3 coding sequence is TGTGCCAGCAGCCAGACTAGTTACCACGGGGAGCTGTTTTTT. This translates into CASSQTSYHGELFF.

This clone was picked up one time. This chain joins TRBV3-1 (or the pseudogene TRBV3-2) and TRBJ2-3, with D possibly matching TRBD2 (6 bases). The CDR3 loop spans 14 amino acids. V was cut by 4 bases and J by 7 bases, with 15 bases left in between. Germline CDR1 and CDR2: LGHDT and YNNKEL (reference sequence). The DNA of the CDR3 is TGTGCCAGCAGCCCGGACGGGACTCCGAATACGCAGTATTTT. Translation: CASSPDGTPNTQYF.

Written as DNA, the CDR3 is TGTGCCAGCAGCTTAGCAATGGACAGTAATGAAAAACTGTTTTTT. Its protein is CASSLAMDSNEKLFF. The V and J genes are TRBV7-8 and TRBJ1-4; a possible D gene is TRBD1 (6 bases). V was cut by 0 bases and J by 4 bases, with 9 bases left in between. This CDR3 contains 15 residues. Germline lookup yields CDR1 SGHVS and CDR2 FQNEAQ.

This chain's CDR3 is CASSLIPLSTNEKLFF. The DNA of the CDR3 is TGCGCCAGCAGCCTAATTCCGTTGTCCACTAATGAAAAACTGTTTTTT. This chain joins TRBV4-1 and TRBJ1-4; D is unclear. The germline V gene encodes CDR1 MGHRA and CDR2 YSYEKL. The CDR3 is made up of 16 amino acids. Deletions cut 4 bases from V and 2 bases from J, with 14 bases between.

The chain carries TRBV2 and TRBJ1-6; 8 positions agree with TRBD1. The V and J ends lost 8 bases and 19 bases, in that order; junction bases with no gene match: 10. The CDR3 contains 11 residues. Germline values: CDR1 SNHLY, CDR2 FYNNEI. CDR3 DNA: TGTGCCAGCGGGAAGACAGGGGAATCACACTTT. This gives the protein CASGKTGESHF.

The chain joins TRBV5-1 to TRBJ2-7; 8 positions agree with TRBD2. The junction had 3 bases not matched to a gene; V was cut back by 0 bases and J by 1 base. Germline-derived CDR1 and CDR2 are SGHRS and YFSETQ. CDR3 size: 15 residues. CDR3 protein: CASSLVPSGSYEQYF. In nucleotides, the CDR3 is TGCGCCAGCAGCTTGGTCCCTAGCGGGTCCTACGAGCAGTACTTC.

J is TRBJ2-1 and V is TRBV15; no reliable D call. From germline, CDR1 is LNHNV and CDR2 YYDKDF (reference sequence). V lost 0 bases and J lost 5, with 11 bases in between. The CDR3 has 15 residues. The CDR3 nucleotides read TGTGCCACCAGCAGAGATCGAACAGCCGACAATGAGCAGTTCTTC. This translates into CATSRDRTADNEQFF.

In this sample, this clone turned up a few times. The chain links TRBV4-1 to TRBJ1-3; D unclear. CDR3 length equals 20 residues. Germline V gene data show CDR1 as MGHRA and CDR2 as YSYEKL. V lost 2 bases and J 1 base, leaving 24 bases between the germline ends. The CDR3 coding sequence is TGCGCCAGCAGCCAACCGTTATCAGTATTAAAAAAAAATTCTGGAAACACCATATATTTT. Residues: CASSQPLSVLKKNSGNTIYF.

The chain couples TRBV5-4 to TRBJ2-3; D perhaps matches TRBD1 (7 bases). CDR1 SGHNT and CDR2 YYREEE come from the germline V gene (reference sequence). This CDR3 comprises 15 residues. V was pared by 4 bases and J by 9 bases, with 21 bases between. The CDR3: CASSPQGGGRETQYF. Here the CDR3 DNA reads TGTGCCAGCAGCCCTCAGGGGGGTGGTCGAGAGACGCAGTATTTT.

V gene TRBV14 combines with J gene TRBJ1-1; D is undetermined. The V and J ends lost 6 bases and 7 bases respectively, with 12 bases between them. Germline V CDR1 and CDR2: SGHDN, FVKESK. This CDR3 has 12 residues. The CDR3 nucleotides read TGTGCCAGCAGTCGTTGGACTTTTGAAGCTTTCTTT. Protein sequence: CASSRWTFEAFF.

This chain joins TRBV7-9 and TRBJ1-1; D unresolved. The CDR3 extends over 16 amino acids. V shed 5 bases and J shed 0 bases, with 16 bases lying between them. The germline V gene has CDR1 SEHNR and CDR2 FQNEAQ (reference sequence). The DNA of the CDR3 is TGTGCCAGCAGCCCCGGGTCGCAAAACATGAACACTGAAGCTTTCTTT. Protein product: CASSPGSQNMNTEAFF.